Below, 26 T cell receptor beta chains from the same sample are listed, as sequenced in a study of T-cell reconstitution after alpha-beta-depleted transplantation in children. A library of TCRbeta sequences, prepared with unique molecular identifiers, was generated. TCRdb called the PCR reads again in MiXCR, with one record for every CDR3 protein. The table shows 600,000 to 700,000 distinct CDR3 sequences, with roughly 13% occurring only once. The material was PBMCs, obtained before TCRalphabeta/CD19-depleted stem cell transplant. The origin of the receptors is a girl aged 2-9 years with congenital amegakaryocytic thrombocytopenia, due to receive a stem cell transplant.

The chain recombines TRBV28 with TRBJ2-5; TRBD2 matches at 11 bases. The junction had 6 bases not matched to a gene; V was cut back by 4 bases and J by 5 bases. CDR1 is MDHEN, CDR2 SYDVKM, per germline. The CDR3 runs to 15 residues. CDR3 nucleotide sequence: TGTGCCAGCAGTTCAGTAGCGGGAGGGCGTGAGACCCAGTACTTC. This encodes CASSSVAGGRETQYF.

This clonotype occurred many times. The CDR3 coding sequence is TGCAGTGCTAGCGACAGGGCCAGGACTGTTAGCACAGATACGCAGTATTTT. As protein: CSASDRARTVSTDTQYF. V usage is TRBV20-1 and J usage is TRBJ2-3, with 7 bases aligning to TRBD1. Trimming cost V 3 bases and J 0 bases; bases outside gene matches: 12. Looked up from germline, CDR1 is DFQATT and CDR2 is SNEGSKA (reference sequence). This CDR3 has 17 residues.

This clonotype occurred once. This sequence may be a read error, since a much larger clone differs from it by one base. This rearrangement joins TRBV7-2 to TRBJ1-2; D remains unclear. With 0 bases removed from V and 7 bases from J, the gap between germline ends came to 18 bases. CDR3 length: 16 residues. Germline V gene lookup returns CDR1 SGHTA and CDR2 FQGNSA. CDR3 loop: CASSLAPQDTRSGYTF. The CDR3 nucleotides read TGTGCCAGCAGCTTAGCTCCTCAGGATACCAGGTCTGGCTACACCTTC.

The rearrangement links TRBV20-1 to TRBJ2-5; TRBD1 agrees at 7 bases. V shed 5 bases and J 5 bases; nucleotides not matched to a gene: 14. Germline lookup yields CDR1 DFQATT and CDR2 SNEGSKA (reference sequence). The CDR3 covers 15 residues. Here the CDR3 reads CSARDSRPKVETQYF. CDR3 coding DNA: TGCAGTGCTCGGGACAGTCGGCCCAAGGTCGAGACCCAGTACTTC.

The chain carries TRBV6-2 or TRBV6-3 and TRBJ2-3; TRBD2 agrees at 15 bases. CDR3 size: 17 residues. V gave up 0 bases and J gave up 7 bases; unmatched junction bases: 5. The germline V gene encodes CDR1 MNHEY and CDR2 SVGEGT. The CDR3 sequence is CASSYSGGLAGGNTQYF. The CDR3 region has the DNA TGTGCCAGCAGTTACTCGGGAGGACTAGCGGGAGGGAATACGCAGTATTTT.

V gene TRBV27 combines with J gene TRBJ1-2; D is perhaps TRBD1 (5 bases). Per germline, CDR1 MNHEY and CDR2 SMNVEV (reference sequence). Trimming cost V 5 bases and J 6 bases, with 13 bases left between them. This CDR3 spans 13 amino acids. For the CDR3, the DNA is TGTGCCAGCAGTGTTGTCCCGGGGGATGGCTACACCTTC. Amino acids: CASSVVPGDGYTF.

In nucleotides, the CDR3 is TGTGCCAGCAGCGACCCTTCTAGCGGGCCGTTTGATGAGACCCAGTACTTC. Its protein is CASSDPSSGPFDETQYF. J is TRBJ2-5 and V is TRBV6-1; 8 bases are shared with TRBD2. The V gene's germline CDR1 is MNHNS and CDR2 SASEGT. V dropped 6 bases and J dropped 5; count of bases not matched to a gene: 17. This CDR3 contains 17 residues.

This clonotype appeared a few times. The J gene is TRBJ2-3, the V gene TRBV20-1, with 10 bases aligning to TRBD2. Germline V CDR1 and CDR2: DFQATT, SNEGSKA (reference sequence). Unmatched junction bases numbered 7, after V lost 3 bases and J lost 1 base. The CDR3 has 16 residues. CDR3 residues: CSASLSGTSGTDTQYF. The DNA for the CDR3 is TGCAGTGCTAGCTTATCCGGGACTAGCGGCACAGATACGCAGTATTTT.

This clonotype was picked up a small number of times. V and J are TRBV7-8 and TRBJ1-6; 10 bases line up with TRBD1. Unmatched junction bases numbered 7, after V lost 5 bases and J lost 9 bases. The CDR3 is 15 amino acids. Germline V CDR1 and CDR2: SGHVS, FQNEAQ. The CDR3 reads CASSVSRDRGSPLHF. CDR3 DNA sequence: TGTGCCAGCAGCGTATCCCGGGACAGGGGTTCACCCCTCCACTTT.

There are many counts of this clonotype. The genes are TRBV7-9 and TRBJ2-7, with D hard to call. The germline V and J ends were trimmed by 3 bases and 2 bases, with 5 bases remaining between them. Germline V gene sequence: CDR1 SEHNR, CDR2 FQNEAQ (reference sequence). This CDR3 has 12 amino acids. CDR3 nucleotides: TGTGCCAGCAGCTTTGGACCCTACGAGCAGTACTTC. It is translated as CASSFGPYEQYF. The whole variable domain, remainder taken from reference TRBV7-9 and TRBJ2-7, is DTGVSQNPRHKITKRGQNVTFRCDPISEHNRLYWYRQTLGQGPEFLTYFQNEAQLEKSRLLSDRFSAERPKGSFSTLEIQRTEQGDSAMYLCASSFGPYEQYFGPGTRLTVT.

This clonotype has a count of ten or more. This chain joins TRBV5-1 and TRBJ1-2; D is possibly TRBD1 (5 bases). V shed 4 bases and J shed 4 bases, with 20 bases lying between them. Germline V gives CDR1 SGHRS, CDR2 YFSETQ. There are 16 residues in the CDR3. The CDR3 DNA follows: TGCGCCAGCAGCGCACCGACCGGGACTCTCGGCTATGGCTACACCTTC. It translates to CASSAPTGTLGYGYTF.

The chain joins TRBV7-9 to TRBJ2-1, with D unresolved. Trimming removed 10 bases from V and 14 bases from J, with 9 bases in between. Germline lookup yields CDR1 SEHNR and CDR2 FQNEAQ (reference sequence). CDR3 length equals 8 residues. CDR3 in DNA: TGTGCCACTCTGTGGGAGTTCTTC. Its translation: CATLWEFF.

CDR3 protein: CASSLEGTASTDTQYF. In nucleotides, the CDR3 is TGCGCCAGCAGCTTGGAGGGGACGGCTAGCACAGATACGCAGTATTTT. The V and J genes are TRBV5-1 and TRBJ2-3; D may be TRBD1 or TRBD2 (5 bases each). Deletions cut 0 bases from V and 0 bases from J, with 11 bases between. CDR1 is SGHRS and CDR2 is YFSETQ in the germline V gene. This CDR3 has 16 residues.

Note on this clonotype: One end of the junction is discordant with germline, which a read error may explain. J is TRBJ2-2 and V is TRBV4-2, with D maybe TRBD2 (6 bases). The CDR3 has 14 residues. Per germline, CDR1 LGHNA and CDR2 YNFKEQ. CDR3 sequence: CASGPGLNSGELFF. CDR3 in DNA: TGTGCCAGCGGCCCGGGACTGAACTCCGGGGAGCTGTTTTTT.

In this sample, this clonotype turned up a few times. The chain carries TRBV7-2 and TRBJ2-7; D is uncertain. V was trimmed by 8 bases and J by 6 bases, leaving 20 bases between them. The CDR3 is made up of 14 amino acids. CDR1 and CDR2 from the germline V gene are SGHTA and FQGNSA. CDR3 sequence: CASSRSAAIGEQYF. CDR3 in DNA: TGTGCCAGCTCCCGTTCGGCGGCGATAGGCGAGCAGTACTTC.

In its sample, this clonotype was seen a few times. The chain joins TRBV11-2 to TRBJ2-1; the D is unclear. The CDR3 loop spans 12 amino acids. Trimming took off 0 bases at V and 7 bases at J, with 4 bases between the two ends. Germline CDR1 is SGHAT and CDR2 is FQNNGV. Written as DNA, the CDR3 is TGTGCCAGCAGCTTAGATTTTAATGAGCAGTTCTTC. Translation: CASSLDFNEQFF.

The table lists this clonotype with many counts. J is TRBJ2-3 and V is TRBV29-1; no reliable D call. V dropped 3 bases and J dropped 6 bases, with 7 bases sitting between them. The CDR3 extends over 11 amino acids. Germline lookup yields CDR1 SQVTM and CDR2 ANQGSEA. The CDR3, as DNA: TGCAGCGTTGAGAGTTCTGATACGCAGTATTTT. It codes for CSVESSDTQYF.

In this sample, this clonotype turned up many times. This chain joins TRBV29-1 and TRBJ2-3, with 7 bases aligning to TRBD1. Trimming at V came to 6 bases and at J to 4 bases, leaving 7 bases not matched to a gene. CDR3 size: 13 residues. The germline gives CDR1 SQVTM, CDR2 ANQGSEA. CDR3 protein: CSVSKGGPDTQYF. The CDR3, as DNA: TGCAGCGTATCGAAAGGGGGCCCAGATACGCAGTATTTT.

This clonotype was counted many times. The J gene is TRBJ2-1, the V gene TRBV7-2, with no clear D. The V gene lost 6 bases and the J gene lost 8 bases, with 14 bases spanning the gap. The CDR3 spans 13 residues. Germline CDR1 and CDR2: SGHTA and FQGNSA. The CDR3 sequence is CASRKPLSDEQFF. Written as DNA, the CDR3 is TGTGCCAGCAGGAAGCCCCTCTCCGATGAGCAGTTCTTC.

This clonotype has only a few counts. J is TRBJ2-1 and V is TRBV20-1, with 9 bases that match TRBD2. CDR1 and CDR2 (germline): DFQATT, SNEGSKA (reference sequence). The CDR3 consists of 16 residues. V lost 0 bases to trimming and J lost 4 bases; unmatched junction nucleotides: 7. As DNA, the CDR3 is TGCAGTGCTAGAGAGCCCCTAGCGGGATGGTACAATGAGCAGTTCTTC. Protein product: CSAREPLAGWYNEQFF.

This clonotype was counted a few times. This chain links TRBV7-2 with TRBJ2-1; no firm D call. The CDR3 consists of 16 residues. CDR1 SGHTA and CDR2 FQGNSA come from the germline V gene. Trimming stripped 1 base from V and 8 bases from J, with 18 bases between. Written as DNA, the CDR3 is TGTGCCAGCAGCTTAGACCCCGCCTCCTTCGCGGATGAGCAGTTCTTC. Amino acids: CASSLDPASFADEQFF. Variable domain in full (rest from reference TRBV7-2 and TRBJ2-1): GAGVSQSPSNKVTEKGKDVELRCDPISGHTALYWYRQSLGQGLEFLIYFQGNSAPDKSGLPSDRFSAERTGGSVSTLTIQRTQQEDSAVYLCASSLDPASFADEQFFGPGTRLTVL.

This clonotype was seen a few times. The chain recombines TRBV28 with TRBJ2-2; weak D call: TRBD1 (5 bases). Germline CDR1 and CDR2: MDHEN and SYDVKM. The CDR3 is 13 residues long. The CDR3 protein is CVTAGNNRGELFF. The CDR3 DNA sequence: TGTGTCACGGCAGGGAACAACCGCGGGGAGCTGTTTTTT.

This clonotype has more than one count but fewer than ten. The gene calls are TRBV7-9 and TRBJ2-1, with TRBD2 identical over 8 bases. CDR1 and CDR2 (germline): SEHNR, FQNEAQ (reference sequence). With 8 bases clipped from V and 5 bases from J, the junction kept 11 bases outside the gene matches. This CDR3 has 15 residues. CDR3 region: CASLDRAGANNEQFF. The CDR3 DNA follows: TGTGCCAGCCTCGACAGAGCGGGAGCAAACAATGAGCAGTTCTTC.

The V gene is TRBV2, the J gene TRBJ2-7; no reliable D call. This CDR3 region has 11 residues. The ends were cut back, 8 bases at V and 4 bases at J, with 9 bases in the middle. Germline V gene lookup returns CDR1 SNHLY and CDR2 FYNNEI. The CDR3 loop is CASGQSYEQYF. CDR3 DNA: TGTGCCAGCGGGCAGAGTTACGAGCAGTACTTC.

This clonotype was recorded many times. The CDR3 spells CASRPGTVYGYTF. CDR3 nucleotides: TGTGCCAGCAGGCCCGGGACAGTCTATGGCTACACCTTC. The rearrangement uses TRBV12-3 or TRBV12-4 and TRBJ1-2; TRBD1 matches 7 bases. J lost 4 bases, V lost 6 bases, and 5 bases had no gene match. CDR3 size: 13 residues.

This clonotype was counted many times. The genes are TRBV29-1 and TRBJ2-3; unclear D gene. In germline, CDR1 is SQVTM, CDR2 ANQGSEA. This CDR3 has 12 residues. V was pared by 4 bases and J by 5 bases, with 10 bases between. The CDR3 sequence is CSVGAFGDTQYF. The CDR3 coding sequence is TGCAGCGTTGGGGCGTTTGGAGATACGCAGTATTTT.